The 19 T cell receptor beta chains in this list originate from one sample, sequenced in a study of blood T cell repertoires in COVID-19. This table comes from immunoSEQ multiplex PCR, and its TCRdb copy is limited to in-frame clones, with some not included. This sample carries approximately 180,000 clones, over 80% of them seen once, and the ten largest clones take around 7%. Sequencing used peripheral blood. The receptors come from a woman aged 40 to 50 with COVID-19, enrolled during active disease.

The chain uses TRBV19 and TRBJ2-4, with D perhaps matching TRBD2 (5 bases). Germline CDR1 LNHDA, CDR2 SQIVND (reference sequence). There are 15 residues in the CDR3. Deletions cut 4 bases from V and 0 bases from J, with 10 bases between. The CDR3 DNA follows: TGTGCCAGTAGTAATAACGGGGAAGCCAAAAACATTCAGTACTTC. It yields the protein CASSNNGEAKNIQYF.

J is TRBJ2-3 and V is TRBV10-1; weak D call: TRBD2 (6 bases). The ends were cut back, 5 bases at V and 6 bases at J, with 15 bases in the middle. Germline assignment: CDR1 WNHNN and CDR2 SYGVQD (reference sequence). The CDR3 runs to 14 residues. For the CDR3, the DNA is TGCGCCAGCAGTAGCGGGTCTGGAAGGGATACGCAGTATTTT. Amino acids: CASSSGSGRDTQYF.

The chain links TRBV6-5 to TRBJ1-1; D remains unclear. Germline loops: CDR1 MNHEY, CDR2 SVGAGI. The CDR3 is 12 residues long. V was pared by 5 bases and J by 1 base, with 5 bases between. CDR3 sequence reads: CASSRGNTEAFF. CDR3 bases: TGTGCCAGCAGTCGGGGGAACACTGAAGCTTTCTTT.

The rearrangement links TRBV25-1 to TRBJ2-5; no clear D. V dropped 8 bases and J dropped 5 bases, with 9 bases sitting between them. The CDR3 extends over 11 amino acids. The V gene's germline CDR1 is MGHDK and CDR2 SYGVNS. The CDR3 spells CASPSRETQYF. DNA of the CDR3: TGTGCCAGCCCCTCCCGGGAGACCCAGTACTTC.

The chain employs TRBV5-6 and TRBJ1-4; TRBD1 is a possible D gene (5 bases). V shed 2 bases and J shed 8 bases, with 10 bases lying between them. The V gene's germline CDR1 is SGHDT and CDR2 YYEEEE. The CDR3 sequence is 13 residues long. The CDR3 loop reads CASSFRAGEKLFF. The CDR3 DNA is TGTGCCAGCAGCTTCAGGGCCGGCGAAAAACTGTTTTTT. Full variable domain (outside the CDR3, taken from reference TRBV5-6 and TRBJ1-4): DAGVTQSPTHLIKTRGQQVTLRCSPKSGHDTVSWYQQALGQGPQFIFQYYEEEERQRGNFPDRFSGHQFPNYSSELNVNALLLGDSALYLCASSFRAGEKLFFGSGTQLSVL.

This clone was observed a few times. The genes are TRBV5-4 and TRBJ2-7, with TRBD2 matching over 7 bases. Unmatched junction bases numbered 4, after V lost 4 bases and J lost 3 bases. Germline values: CDR1 SGHNT, CDR2 YYREEE (reference sequence). There are 13 residues in the CDR3. The chain's CDR3 is CASSAKRDYEQYF. CDR3 DNA: TGTGCCAGCAGCGCAAAGCGGGACTACGAGCAGTACTTC.

The chain uses TRBV5-1 and TRBJ2-5; 7 nucleotides line up with TRBD2. Trimming removed 2 bases from V and 2 bases from J; junction bases left unmatched: 6. The CDR3 has 15 residues. The germline gives CDR1 SGHRS, CDR2 YFSETQ. CDR3 sequence reads: CASSFRTAGQETQYF. DNA for the CDR3: TGCGCCAGCAGCTTCCGTACAGCGGGGCAAGAGACCCAGTACTTC.

This sequence joins TRBV10-3 and TRBJ2-1, with a weak D call TRBD2 (6 bases). Per the germline V gene, CDR1 is ENHRY and CDR2 is SYGVKD. V lost 5 bases to trimming and J lost 8 bases, with 10 bases between them. The CDR3 sequence is 12 residues long. The CDR3 loop is CAISKSGDEQFF. CDR3 DNA sequence: TGTGCCATCAGTAAATCGGGGGATGAGCAGTTCTTC.

The chain joins TRBV24-1 to TRBJ2-3; 7 nucleotides line up with TRBD1. Germline V gene data show CDR1 as KGHDR and CDR2 as SFDVKD. The J segment lost 2 bases and the V segment lost 3 bases, leaving 4 bases of the junction unmatched. The CDR3 covers 15 residues. CDR3 in amino acids: CATSDEGQTTDTQYF. The CDR3 DNA sequence: TGTGCCACCAGTGATGAGGGACAGACCACAGATACGCAGTATTTT.

The chain combines TRBV3-1 (or the pseudogene TRBV3-2) with TRBJ2-7; D might be TRBD2 (6 bases). The CDR3 runs 11 residues. Trimming removed 6 bases at V and 3 bases at J, with 6 bases between. Germline assignment: CDR1 LGHDT and CDR2 YNNKEL (reference sequence). The chain's CDR3 is CASRGGYEQYF. DNA for the CDR3: TGTGCCAGCAGGGGGGGCTACGAGCAGTACTTC.

This chain connects TRBV6-4 to TRBJ2-2, with 8 nucleotides matching TRBD1. CDR1 and CDR2 from the germline V gene are MRHNA and SNTAGT. This CDR3 has 14 amino acids. The V segment lost 6 bases and the J segment 5 bases; nucleotides outside the gene matches: 5. The CDR3 loop is CASRPTGDTGELFF. CDR3 in DNA: TGTGCCAGCAGACCGACAGGGGATACCGGGGAGCTGTTTTTT.

The chain joins TRBV19 to TRBJ2-2; TRBD2 matches 11 bases. There are 18 residues in the CDR3. Germline CDR1 is LNHDA and CDR2 is SQIVND (reference sequence). V shed 7 bases, J shed 0 bases, and the junction held 10 bases outside the gene matches. The chain's CDR3 is CASNIAGGIFSNTGELFF. DNA of the CDR3: TGTGCCAGTAACATAGCGGGGGGGATTTTTTCGAACACCGGGGAGCTGTTTTTT.

The J gene is TRBJ2-5, the V gene TRBV23-1, with TRBD2 matching over 7 bases. TRBV23-1 is an open reading frame, and its role is uncertain. The CDR3 covers 15 residues. V dropped 0 bases and J dropped 13; count of bases not matched to a gene: 14. CDR3 DNA: TGCGCCAGCAGTCAATCGCGAGAGGGAGGGTGGGGACTGTACTTC. Amino acids: CASSQSREGGWGLYF.

The CDR3 here is CASSLPWTHRIRPDTEAFF. The CDR3 DNA is TGTGCCAGCAGTTTACCGTGGACCCACAGGATACGACCGGACACTGAAGCTTTCTTT. The chain is built from TRBV28 and TRBJ1-1, with D possibly being TRBD1 (5 bases). This CDR3 has 19 amino acids. V lost 2 bases, J lost 3 bases, and 25 bases lay in between. The germline V gene encodes CDR1 MDHEN and CDR2 SYDVKM.

This rearrangement joins TRBV29-1 to TRBJ1-1, with 10 bases fitting TRBD1. The length of the CDR3 is 13 residues. The V gene's germline CDR1 is SQVTM and CDR2 ANQGSEA. V was pared by 7 bases and J by 4 bases, with 6 bases of the junction left unmatched. Here the CDR3 DNA reads TGCAGCGGGTGGACAGGGGGTATCACTGAAGCTTTCTTT. Amino acid sequence: CSGWTGGITEAFF.

The chain joins TRBV19 to TRBJ1-6; perhaps TRBD1 as D (6 bases). Germline V gene data show CDR1 as LNHDA and CDR2 as SQIVND (reference sequence). The V and J ends lost 11 bases and 10 bases respectively, with 18 bases between them. The CDR3 contains 13 residues. The CDR3 sequence: CAARRGAESPLHF. The CDR3 DNA is TGTGCCGCCCGGCGGGGGGCGGAATCACCCCTCCACTTT.

The chain uses TRBV12-3 or TRBV12-4 and TRBJ1-5; D gene ambiguous. The CDR3 sequence is 13 residues long. V was pared by 3 bases and J by 0 bases, with 3 bases between. Here the CDR3 DNA reads TGTGCCAGCAGTTTCCTTAGCAATCAGCCCCAGCATTTT. It is translated as CASSFLSNQPQHF.

The chain joins TRBV5-1 to TRBJ2-7; 7 bases fit TRBD2. The germline V gene has CDR1 SGHRS and CDR2 YFSETQ. J lost 5 bases, V lost 0 bases, and 8 bases had no gene match. This CDR3 region has 15 residues. The CDR3 protein is CASSLVTAGDDEQYF. As DNA, the CDR3 is TGCGCCAGCAGCTTGGTTACGGCGGGAGATGACGAGCAGTACTTC. Complete variable domain (other parts from reference TRBV5-1 and TRBJ2-7): KAGVTQTPRYLIKTRGQQVTLSCSPISGHRSVSWYQQTPGQGLQFLFEYFSETQRNKGNFPGRFSGRQFSNSRSEMNVSTLELGDSALYLCASSLVTAGDDEQYFGPGTRLTVT.

V usage is TRBV27 and J usage is TRBJ2-7; D is perhaps TRBD1 (6 bases). Trimming took 5 bases from V and 4 from J, leaving 24 bases between them. The CDR3 has 17 amino acids. Germline V lookup: CDR1 MNHEY, CDR2 SMNVEV (reference sequence). CDR3 coding DNA: TGTGCCAGCAGTCCCCGGTTGGGGGCGAGCTCCAGGTACGAGCAGTACTTC. It is translated as CASSPRLGASSRYEQYF.